The rows below give T cell receptor beta chains drawn from one sample of a study of early T cells in non-severe SARS-CoV-2 infection. TCRdb processed the 5' RACE reads anew with MiXCR; each CDR3 protein has one entry. The table shows roughly 60,000 distinct CDR3 sequences, with over 9.5% occurring only once. What was sequenced was whole blood. The receptors shown here come from an adult who was a healthcare worker with PCR-confirmed SARS-CoV-2 infection or an uninfected control (not recorded which). CDR3s include the opening cysteine and the closing phenylalanine or tryptophan. The D gene is left open where the match is weak. Not every row has a clone size; where given, it reads once, few, many or a size class.

d_call: .
clone_size: few
v_call: TRBV7-9
j_call: TRBJ1-1
cdr3_aa: CASSLRTADQAFF
cdr3_nt: TGTGCCAGCAGTTTAAGGACCGCCGACCAAGCTTTCTTT

d_call: .
clone_size: .
v_call: TRBV18
j_call: TRBJ1-5
cdr3_aa: CASSTSLNNQPQHF
cdr3_nt: TGTGCCAGCTCAACATCGCTGAACAATCAGCCCCAGCATTTT

d_call: .
clone_size: few
v_call: TRBV6-5
j_call: TRBJ1-6
cdr3_aa: CASSYSNKGVYNSPLHF
cdr3_nt: TGTGCCAGCAGTTACTCGAATAAGGGGGTCTATAATTCACCCCTCCACTTT

d_call: .
clone_size: few
v_call: TRBV9
j_call: TRBJ1-6
cdr3_aa: CASSESPGSPLHF
cdr3_nt: TGTGCCAGCAGCGAGTCCCCTGGGTCACCCCTCCACTTT

d_call: TRBD1
clone_size: few
v_call: TRBV28
j_call: TRBJ1-2
cdr3_aa: CASSLDRDYGYTF
cdr3_nt: TGTGCCAGCAGTTTGGACAGGGACTATGGCTACACCTTC

d_call: TRBD1
clone_size: .
v_call: TRBV3-1
j_call: TRBJ2-3
cdr3_aa: CASSPTERGPSATQYF
cdr3_nt: TGTGCCAGCAGCCCGACAGAGAGGGGGCCCTCAGCTACGCAGTATTTT

d_call: .
clone_size: few
v_call: TRBV3-1
j_call: TRBJ2-5
cdr3_aa: CASSQGGGYETQYF
cdr3_nt: TGTGCCAGCAGCCAAGGAGGGGGGTACGAGACCCAGTACTTC

d_call: TRBD2
clone_size: few
v_call: TRBV3-1
j_call: TRBJ2-1
cdr3_aa: CASSLSGGEQFF
cdr3_nt: TGTGCCAGCAGCTTGAGCGGGGGTGAGCAGTTCTTC

d_call: TRBD2
clone_size: .
v_call: TRBV6-5
j_call: TRBJ2-1
cdr3_aa: CASSYSHPLGLAGGYNEQFF
cdr3_nt: TGTGCCAGCAGTTACTCTCACCCTCTTGGACTAGCGGGAGGGTACAATGAGCAGTTCTTC

d_call: TRBD1
clone_size: .
v_call: TRBV15
j_call: TRBJ1-1
cdr3_aa: CATSPRGQRLMNTEAFF
cdr3_nt: TGTGCCACCAGCCCCCGGGGACAGAGACTCATGAACACTGAAGCTTTCTTT

d_call: .
clone_size: many
v_call: TRBV12-3/TRBV12-4
j_call: TRBJ1-2
cdr3_aa: CASSLSGGGGYTF
cdr3_nt: TGTGCCAGCAGTTTGTCCGGGGGAGGAGGCTACACCTTC

d_call: .
clone_size: .
v_call: TRBV5-1
j_call: TRBJ2-1
cdr3_aa: CASSGGDGNYYNEQFF
cdr3_nt: TGCGCCAGCAGCGGGGGCGACGGAAACTATTACAATGAGCAGTTCTTC

d_call: TRBD2
clone_size: .
v_call: TRBV5-1
j_call: TRBJ2-7
cdr3_aa: CASSSLSGGTQYEQYF
cdr3_nt: TGCGCCAGCAGCTCCCTTTCGGGGGGGACACAATACGAGCAGTACTTC

d_call: .
clone_size: many
v_call: TRBV18
j_call: TRBJ2-3
cdr3_aa: CASSPRIKTPGGTDTQYF
cdr3_nt: TGTGCCAGCTCCCCAAGGATAAAGACTCCCGGGGGCACAGATACGCAGTATTTT

d_call: .
clone_size: few
v_call: TRBV6-5
j_call: TRBJ1-1
cdr3_aa: CASNPVQMNTEAFF
cdr3_nt: TGTGCCAGCAATCCGGTGCAGATGAACACTGAAGCTTTCTTT

d_call: .
clone_size: many
v_call: TRBV6-1
j_call: TRBJ2-1
cdr3_aa: CASSESRGKWEQFF
cdr3_nt: TGTGCCAGCAGTGAAAGTAGAGGGAAATGGGAGCAGTTCTTC

d_call: .
clone_size: .
v_call: TRBV7-9
j_call: TRBJ2-5
cdr3_aa: CASSPSWALGETQYF
cdr3_nt: TGTGCCAGCAGCCCCTCCTGGGCCCTTGGAGAGACCCAGTACTTC

d_call: .
clone_size: once
v_call: TRBV10-3
j_call: TRBJ2-3
cdr3_aa: CAISPTEDTQYF
cdr3_nt: TGTGCCATCAGTCCGACAGAAGATACGCAGTATTTT

d_call: .
clone_size: few
v_call: TRBV7-9
j_call: TRBJ1-2
cdr3_aa: CASRRGDGPYYGYTF
cdr3_nt: TGTGCCAGCAGACGGGGAGATGGACCCTACTATGGCTACACCTTC

d_call: .
clone_size: .
v_call: TRBV6-5
j_call: TRBJ2-7
cdr3_aa: CASSYSITPGEQYF
cdr3_nt: TGTGCCAGCAGTTACTCGATTACGCCGGGGGAGCAGTACTTC

d_call: TRBD1
clone_size: many
v_call: TRBV5-6
j_call: TRBJ1-1
cdr3_aa: CASSLDQGAKVVFF
cdr3_nt: TGTGCCAGCAGCTTGGATCAGGGGGCGAAGGTAGTTTTCTTT

d_call: TRBD1
clone_size: few
v_call: TRBV29-1
j_call: TRBJ1-5
cdr3_aa: CSVQGQGDQPQHF
cdr3_nt: TGCAGCGTTCAAGGACAGGGCGATCAGCCCCAGCATTTT

d_call: .
clone_size: many
v_call: TRBV3-1
j_call: TRBJ1-3
cdr3_aa: CASSPNGGASSGNTIYF
cdr3_nt: TGTGCCAGCAGCCCCAACGGAGGGGCGAGCTCTGGAAACACCATATATTTT

d_call: TRBD2
clone_size: many
v_call: TRBV9
j_call: TRBJ2-7
cdr3_aa: CASSGTGTSGYEQYF
cdr3_nt: TGTGCCAGCAGCGGTACCGGGACTAGCGGTTACGAGCAGTACTTC

d_call: .
clone_size: few
v_call: TRBV30
j_call: TRBJ1-5
cdr3_aa: CAWSVNFGSGNQPQHF
cdr3_nt: TGTGCCTGGAGTGTAAACTTCGGATCTGGCAATCAGCCCCAGCATTTT

d_call: .
clone_size: few
v_call: TRBV6-2/TRBV6-3
j_call: TRBJ2-4
cdr3_aa: CASSYGTRLAKNIQYF
cdr3_nt: TGTGCCAGCAGTTACGGGACACGGCTAGCCAAAAACATTCAGTACTTC

d_call: .
clone_size: few
v_call: TRBV6-5
j_call: TRBJ2-3
cdr3_aa: CASSYSNWVTDTQYF
cdr3_nt: TGTGCCAGCAGTTACTCGAATTGGGTAACAGATACGCAGTATTTT

d_call: TRBD2
clone_size: few
v_call: TRBV29-1
j_call: TRBJ2-1
cdr3_aa: CNVAGPGGFNEQFF
cdr3_nt: TGCAACGTGGCTGGGCCGGGGGGTTTCAATGAGCAGTTCTTC

d_call: .
clone_size: .
v_call: TRBV29-1
j_call: TRBJ1-1
cdr3_aa: CSVGTVTEAFF
cdr3_nt: TGCAGCGTTGGGACAGTCACTGAAGCTTTCTTT

d_call: .
clone_size: few
v_call: TRBV20-1
j_call: TRBJ1-1
cdr3_aa: CGRKTGNTEAFF
cdr3_nt: TGCGGTAGGAAGACAGGGAACACTGAAGCTTTCTTT

d_call: .
clone_size: many
v_call: TRBV20-1
j_call: TRBJ1-2
cdr3_aa: CSARTDTARYGYTF
cdr3_nt: TGCAGTGCTAGAACAGACACCGCTCGCTATGGCTACACCTTC

d_call: .
clone_size: many
v_call: TRBV7-6
j_call: TRBJ2-7
cdr3_aa: CASSHKPNLEQYF
cdr3_nt: TGTGCCAGCAGCCACAAACCCAATTTGGAGCAGTACTTC

d_call: .
clone_size: few
v_call: TRBV10-3
j_call: TRBJ1-1
cdr3_aa: CAISELAGGEAFF
cdr3_nt: TGTGCCATCAGTGAGTTGGCAGGTGGGGAAGCTTTCTTT

d_call: .
clone_size: few
v_call: TRBV9
j_call: TRBJ1-5
cdr3_aa: CASNGGDLNQPQHF
cdr3_nt: TGTGCCAGCAACGGGGGGGACCTCAATCAGCCCCAGCATTTT